Listed here are 22 T cell receptor beta chains from one sample, sequenced in a study of T cells after yellow fever vaccination. A single record per CDR3 protein comes from TCRdb applying MiXCR to the 5' RACE reads. Among approximately 240,000 distinct CDR3 sequences listed, 3.6% were seen once. The sample was PBMCs, taken 15 days after the yellow fever booster vaccination. These receptors were collected from a man between 18 and 35 years old who received the YFV17D yellow fever vaccine.

This clonotype was counted a few times. The J gene is TRBJ1-2, the V gene TRBV2; D call uncertain. The ends were cut back, 4 bases at V and 2 bases at J, with 14 bases in the middle. This CDR3 comprises 15 residues. Germline V gene sequence: CDR1 SNHLY, CDR2 FYNNEI. The CDR3 reads CASSGGVSVNYGYTF. Written as DNA, the CDR3 is TGTGCCAGCAGTGGAGGCGTGTCGGTAAACTATGGCTACACCTTC. Full variable domain (outside the CDR3, taken from reference TRBV2 and TRBJ1-2): EPEVTQTPSHQVTQMGQEVILRCVPISNHLYFYWYRQILGQKVEFLVSFYNNEISEKSEIFDDQFSVERPDGSNFTLKIRSTKLEDSAMYFCASSGGVSVNYGYTFGSGTRLTVV.

This sequence joins TRBV5-6 and TRBJ1-6; no clear D gene. V was clipped by 0 bases and J by 9 bases, with 7 bases between them. CDR3 length: 13 amino acids. Germline lookup yields CDR1 SGHDT and CDR2 YYEEEE. CDR3 DNA: TGTGCCAGCAGCTTGGTAACAGCTTCACCCCTCCACTTT. Amino acids: CASSLVTASPLHF.

This clonotype was recorded many times. V and J are TRBV29-1 and TRBJ1-1, with TRBD1 matching over 7 bases. Germline CDR1 and CDR2: SQVTM and ANQGSEA. This CDR3 has 19 residues. After removal of 4 bases from V and 4 bases from J, the junction contained 24 bases not matched to a gene. The CDR3 protein is CSVAHWWSTGVESSTEAFF. The CDR3 DNA sequence: TGCAGCGTTGCTCATTGGTGGTCCACAGGGGTGGAGAGTAGCACTGAAGCTTTCTTT.

This clonotype was seen at least ten times. This rearrangement joins TRBV7-9 to TRBJ1-5; D gene ambiguous. V lost 2 bases and J lost 8, with 10 bases in between. CDR1 and CDR2 (germline): SEHNR, FQNEAQ (reference sequence). This CDR3 is built from 13 residues. The CDR3 nucleotides read TGTGCCAGCAGCTTATTCCCCAGTGAGCCCCAGCATTTT. Protein: CASSLFPSEPQHF.

The table lists this clonotype with many counts. The chain couples TRBV29-1 to TRBJ1-1; D is undetermined. The germline gives CDR1 SQVTM, CDR2 ANQGSEA. Trimming pared 1 base from V and 0 bases from J, leaving 6 bases between. The CDR3 has 13 amino acids. CDR3 protein: CSVEGSMNTEAFF. The CDR3 DNA reads as TGCAGCGTTGAAGGCTCCATGAACACTGAAGCTTTCTTT.

In this sample, this clonotype turned up many times. V gene TRBV6-5 combines with J gene TRBJ1-2; D might be TRBD1 (5 bases). V was shortened by 2 bases and J by 1 base, with 8 bases between the two germline ends. The CDR3 has 14 amino acids. Germline V CDR1 and CDR2: MNHEY, SVGAGI. CDR3: CASSYRGSNYGYTF. For the CDR3, the DNA is TGTGCCAGCAGTTACAGGGGAAGTAACTATGGCTACACCTTC.

This clonotype was counted at least ten times. The chain recombines TRBV6-5 with TRBJ2-7; TRBD1 is a possible D gene (6 bases). Trimming took off 6 bases at V and 0 bases at J, with 12 bases between the two ends. The CDR3 spans 14 residues. CDR1 MNHEY and CDR2 SVGAGI come from the germline V gene. Written as DNA, the CDR3 is TGTGCCAGCAGACCCAGGGGTGGCTCCTACGAGCAGTACGTC. It specifies CASRPRGGSYEQYV.

This clonotype was recorded at least ten times. J is TRBJ2-1 and V is TRBV20-1, with 8 bases lining up with TRBD1. The CDR3 consists of 13 residues. Germline values: CDR1 DFQATT, CDR2 SNEGSKA (reference sequence). J was trimmed by 7 bases and V by 6 bases; bases with no gene match: 8. The DNA of the CDR3 is TGCAGTGCGCACCAGGGGGCGAGGAATGAGCAGTTCTTC. The encoded protein is CSAHQGARNEQFF.

This clonotype appeared a few times. The chain links TRBV5-1 to TRBJ2-3, with TRBD2 as a possible D gene (5 bases). Germline V gene data show CDR1 as SGHRS and CDR2 as YFSETQ. CDR3 length equals 15 residues. Trimming removed 0 bases from V and 8 bases from J, with 16 bases in between. This chain's CDR3 is CASSLVDRPAGTQYF. In nucleotides, the CDR3 is TGCGCCAGCAGCTTGGTCGACCGGCCCGCGGGTACGCAGTATTTT.

The table lists this clonotype with many counts. The V and J genes are TRBV6-6 and TRBJ2-5; perhaps TRBD2 as D (7 bases). Germline values: CDR1 MNHNY, CDR2 SVGAGI (reference sequence). The CDR3 is made up of 14 amino acids. V was trimmed by 5 bases and J by 5 bases, leaving 15 bases between them. CDR3 region: CASSIGGRVETQYF. CDR3 nucleotide sequence: TGTGCCAGCAGTATCGGGGGGCGCGTCGAGACCCAGTACTTC.

This clonotype has just a few counts. This rearrangement joins TRBV3-1 to TRBJ2-4; 8 bases match TRBD2. Losses at the gene ends were 4 bases for V and 9 bases for J; bases not matched to a gene: 11. Looked up from germline, CDR1 is LGHDT and CDR2 is YNNKEL (reference sequence). This CDR3 is 15 amino acids long. CDR3 residues: CASSPPGSGMGIQYF. CDR3 DNA sequence: TGTGCCAGCAGCCCCCCGGGTAGCGGGATGGGCATTCAGTACTTC.

This clonotype was detected ten times or more. V usage is TRBV27 and J usage is TRBJ1-2; the D is unclear. Germline V gene lookup returns CDR1 MNHEY and CDR2 SMNVEV (reference sequence). V lost 0 bases to trimming and J lost 4 bases, with 6 bases between them. The CDR3 is made up of 13 amino acids. Here the CDR3 DNA reads TGTGCCAGCAGTTTATCTGACGGCTATGGCTACACCTTC. Its translation: CASSLSDGYGYTF.

There are many counts of this clonotype. V and J are TRBV6-2 or TRBV6-3 and TRBJ1-6, with no clear D. Trimming left V 3 bases short and J 5 bases short, with 14 bases between. The CDR3 is 16 residues long. CDR1 is MNHEY and CDR2 is SVGEGT in the germline V gene. CDR3 DNA sequence: TGTGCCAGCAGTTATCGGAGACCTGGGAATAATTCACCCCTCCACTTT. Protein sequence: CASSYRRPGNNSPLHF.

Many counts were recorded for this clonotype. This CDR3 is CASSQQGYSGANVLTF. The CDR3 DNA follows: TGCGCCAGCAGCCAACAGGGATACTCTGGGGCCAACGTCCTGACTTTC. This chain links TRBV5-1 with TRBJ2-6; a possible D gene is TRBD1 (6 bases). The CDR3 loop spans 16 amino acids. Trimming shortened V by 4 bases and J by 0 bases, and 11 bases separated the two germline ends. Germline assignment: CDR1 SGHRS and CDR2 YFSETQ.

This clonotype was seen at least ten times. The J gene is TRBJ1-1, the V gene TRBV7-8; D may be TRBD1 (5 bases). Looked up from germline, CDR1 is SGHVS and CDR2 is FQNEAQ. CDR3 length: 14 amino acids. V lost 5 bases and J 10 bases, leaving 20 bases between the germline ends. The CDR3 coding sequence is TGTGCCAGCAGCCTACGGGCCGGGGGGAAGCGAGCTTTCTTT. This gives the protein CASSLRAGGKRAFF.

This clonotype came up many times. The V gene is TRBV4-1, the J gene TRBJ2-5; tentative D call: TRBD2 (6 bases). V lost 1 base to trimming and J lost 1 base, with 7 bases between them. The CDR3 has 14 residues. Looked up from germline, CDR1 is MGHRA and CDR2 is YSYEKL. CDR3 sequence: CASSQGGLQETQYF. DNA of the CDR3: TGCGCCAGCAGCCAAGGGGGACTCCAAGAGACCCAGTACTTC.

The sample holds many counts of this clonotype. The rearrangement links TRBV20-1 to TRBJ1-1; D is perhaps TRBD1 (5 bases). V gave up 1 base and J gave up 7 bases, with 10 bases separating them. This CDR3 is 12 amino acids long. Per the germline V gene, CDR1 is DFQATT and CDR2 is SNEGSKA (reference sequence). This CDR3 reads CSARGRGYEAFF. CDR3 bases: TGCAGTGCTAGAGGACGGGGGTATGAAGCTTTCTTT.

This clonotype was picked up many times. The chain has TRBV11-2 and TRBJ2-7; tentative D call: TRBD1 (6 bases). CDR1 SGHAT and CDR2 FQNNGV come from the germline V gene. The CDR3 runs to 17 residues. Between the trimmed V and J ends, which lost 5 bases and 5 bases, there was a span of 25 bases. The CDR3 loop is CASSLETWGTGKHEQYF. CDR3 coding DNA: TGTGCCAGCAGCCTGGAAACTTGGGGTACAGGGAAGCACGAGCAGTACTTC.

This chain links TRBV28 with TRBJ1-2, with D possibly being TRBD1 (6 bases). Germline V lookup: CDR1 MDHEN, CDR2 SYDVKM. This CDR3 region has 13 residues. V was shortened by 7 bases and J by 2 bases, with 11 bases between the two germline ends. In nucleotides, the CDR3 is TGTGCCAGCATAGACGGACAGAACTATGGCTACACCTTC. It translates to CASIDGQNYGYTF.

This clonotype was counted at least ten times. The rearrangement joins TRBV27 to TRBJ2-6; D is undetermined. CDR1 and CDR2 (germline): MNHEY, SMNVEV (reference sequence). This CDR3 is 16 amino acids long. Trimming left V 3 bases short and J 0 bases short, with 9 bases between. The CDR3 sequence: CASSFPPRSGANVLTF. CDR3 nucleotides: TGTGCCAGCAGTTTCCCCCCCCGCTCTGGGGCCAACGTCCTGACTTTC.

This clonotype occurred many times. This chain links TRBV21-1 with TRBJ1-5; the DNA was not compared with TRBD1, the D call given in the table. TRBV21-1 is a documented pseudogene. This CDR3 comprises 18 residues. The CDR3 sequence: CASSLPGQGIGSNQPQHF. The CDR3 DNA sequence: TGTGCCAGCAGCCTTCCGGGACAGGGGATCGGGAGCAATCAGCCCCAGCATTTT.

This clonotype was found many times. The rearrangement joins TRBV20-1 to TRBJ1-5; D not resolved. The CDR3 length is 13 residues. Germline V gives CDR1 DFQATT, CDR2 SNEGSKA (reference sequence). DNA for the CDR3: TGCAGCCTCGATAAAGATAGCAATCAGCCCCAGCATTTT. It translates to CSLDKDSNQPQHF.